The rows below give T cell receptor beta chains drawn from one sample of a study of blood T cell repertoires in COVID-19. Sequencing used immunoSEQ multiplex PCR; TCRdb keeps in-frame clones, though not all of them. The table includes around 160,000 clones, roughly 87% detected once. The sample consisted of PBMCs or T cells enriched from blood (not recorded which). The receptors here all came from a man between 50 and 59 years old who had recovered from COVID-19. Both conserved end residues are part of each CDR3. Fields, in order: clone size, J gene, D gene, V gene, CDR3 protein, CDR3 DNA. D genes are given only for firm matches. Clone sizes are given selectively: once, few, many, or a class where the clone is expanded.

abundance: -
j_gene: TRBJ2-2
d_gene: -
v_gene: TRBV11-2
CDR3aa: CASSLVRGAGELFF
CDR3nt: TGTGCCAGCAGCTTAGTTAGGGGTGCCGGGGAGCTGTTTTTT

abundance: many
j_gene: TRBJ2-1
d_gene: TRBD2
v_gene: TRBV5-1
CDR3aa: CASSFETSGRYNEQFF
CDR3nt: TGCGCCAGCAGCTTTGAGACTAGCGGACGTTACAATGAGCAGTTCTTC

abundance: -
j_gene: TRBJ1-6
d_gene: TRBD1
v_gene: TRBV4-2
CDR3aa: CASSLSRGQNNSPLHF
CDR3nt: TGTGCCAGCAGCCTCAGCAGGGGGCAAAATAATTCACCCCTCCACTTT

abundance: -
j_gene: TRBJ1-2
d_gene: -
v_gene: TRBV5-6
CDR3aa: CASSRQDGTYGYTF
CDR3nt: TGTGCCAGCAGCAGACAGGACGGCACCTATGGCTACACCTTC

abundance: -
j_gene: TRBJ1-6
d_gene: -
v_gene: TRBV7-9
CDR3aa: CASSSTFEVCF
CDR3nt: TGTGCCAGCAGCTCCACTTTTGAGGTCTGCTTT

abundance: -
j_gene: TRBJ2-3
d_gene: TRBD1
v_gene: TRBV7-3
CDR3aa: CASSSGQSSTDTQYF
CDR3nt: TGTGCCAGCAGCTCGGGACAGTCTAGCACAGATACGCAGTATTTT

abundance: once
j_gene: TRBJ2-3
d_gene: -
v_gene: TRBV19
CDR3aa: CASSIVDTQYF
CDR3nt: TGTGCCAGTAGTATCGTAGATACGCAGTATTTT

abundance: -
j_gene: TRBJ2-2
d_gene: TRBD1
v_gene: TRBV6-5
CDR3aa: CASSYIGTGLSGELFF
CDR3nt: TGTGCCAGCAGTTATATCGGGACAGGGTTATCCGGGGAGCTGTTTTTT

abundance: -
j_gene: TRBJ1-4
d_gene: -
v_gene: TRBV5-1
CDR3aa: CASSLDGWGATNEKLFF
CDR3nt: TGCGCCAGCAGCTTGGATGGGTGGGGCGCAACTAATGAAAAACTGTTTTTT

abundance: once
j_gene: TRBJ2-7
d_gene: -
v_gene: TRBV28
CDR3aa: CASSPPRPDLPEQYF
CDR3nt: TGTGCCAGCAGTCCACCCCGTCCTGACTTGCCCGAGCAGTACTTC

abundance: -
j_gene: TRBJ1-3
d_gene: -
v_gene: TRBV6-6
CDR3aa: CASSQTGLRGNTIYF
CDR3nt: TGTGCCAGCAGTCAAACAGGGTTGAGGGGAAACACCATATATTTT

abundance: few
j_gene: TRBJ2-4
d_gene: -
v_gene: TRBV3-1/TRBV3-2
CDR3aa: CASSLQAKNIQYF
CDR3nt: TGTGCCAGCAGCCTACAGGCCAAAAACATTCAGTACTTC

abundance: once
j_gene: TRBJ1-5
d_gene: TRBD1
v_gene: TRBV19
CDR3aa: CASSRTGTGDQPQHF
CDR3nt: TGTGCCAGTAGTAGGACAGGAACGGGCGATCAGCCCCAGCATTTT

abundance: -
j_gene: TRBJ2-7
d_gene: TRBD1
v_gene: TRBV10-3
CDR3aa: CAISGTGVHEQYF
CDR3nt: TGTGCCATCAGTGGTACAGGGGTCCACGAGCAGTACTTC

abundance: -
j_gene: TRBJ2-5
d_gene: -
v_gene: TRBV10-3
CDR3aa: CAIRPGTGETQYF
CDR3nt: TGTGCCATCAGACCAGGAACGGGGGAGACCCAGTACTTC

abundance: -
j_gene: TRBJ1-1
d_gene: TRBD1
v_gene: TRBV19
CDR3aa: CASSHLNRYRGDTEAFF
CDR3nt: TGTGCCAGTAGTCATTTAAACCGGTACAGGGGGGACACTGAAGCTTTCTTT

abundance: -
j_gene: TRBJ1-2
d_gene: -
v_gene: TRBV19
CDR3aa: CASSTTRTSPLNYGYTF
CDR3nt: TGTGCCAGTAGTACGACACGGACTTCACCTCTTAACTATGGCTACACCTTC

abundance: -
j_gene: TRBJ2-1
d_gene: -
v_gene: TRBV27
CDR3aa: CASSLSWETPHEQFF
CDR3nt: TGTGCCAGCAGTTTATCGTGGGAGACCCCCCATGAGCAGTTCTTC

abundance: few
j_gene: TRBJ1-5
d_gene: TRBD1
v_gene: TRBV5-8
CDR3aa: CASSDRDRNQPQHF
CDR3nt: TGTGCCAGCAGCGACAGGGATAGGAATCAGCCCCAGCATTTT

abundance: -
j_gene: TRBJ1-6
d_gene: TRBD1
v_gene: TRBV29-1
CDR3aa: CSARTGSSYNSPLHF
CDR3nt: TGCAGCGCCCGGACAGGAAGCTCCTATAATTCACCCCTCCACTTT

abundance: -
j_gene: TRBJ1-3
d_gene: -
v_gene: TRBV9
CDR3aa: CASSIQGAGNTIYF
CDR3nt: TGTGCCAGCAGCATACAGGGCGCCGGAAACACCATATATTTT

abundance: -
j_gene: TRBJ1-1
d_gene: -
v_gene: TRBV6-5
CDR3aa: CASSYGQGNTEAFF
CDR3nt: TGTGCCAGCAGTTACGGGCAGGGGAACACTGAAGCTTTCTTT

abundance: -
j_gene: TRBJ1-4
d_gene: -
v_gene: TRBV20-1
CDR3aa: CSAKYSEKLFF
CDR3nt: TGCAGTGCCAAGTATAGTGAAAAACTGTTTTTT

abundance: -
j_gene: TRBJ1-5
d_gene: TRBD1
v_gene: TRBV19
CDR3aa: CASTPQGIGSNQPQHF
CDR3nt: TGTGCCAGTACTCCACAGGGGATTGGAAGCAATCAGCCCCAGCATTTT

abundance: -
j_gene: TRBJ1-1
d_gene: -
v_gene: TRBV15
CDR3aa: CATSRDWGQNTEAFF
CDR3nt: TGTGCCACCAGCAGAGATTGGGGACAGAACACTGAAGCTTTCTTT

abundance: -
j_gene: TRBJ1-2
d_gene: -
v_gene: TRBV29-1
CDR3aa: CSVDPGIYGYTF
CDR3nt: TGCAGCGTTGACCCAGGAATCTATGGCTACACCTTC

abundance: -
j_gene: TRBJ2-3
d_gene: -
v_gene: TRBV24-1
CDR3aa: CATSPTGSSTDTQYF
CDR3nt: TGTGCCACCAGTCCTACAGGTTCTAGCACAGATACGCAGTATTTT

abundance: -
j_gene: TRBJ1-5
d_gene: TRBD1
v_gene: TRBV3-1/TRBV3-2
CDR3aa: CASSHGTGQNNQPQHF
CDR3nt: TGTGCCAGCAGCCACGGGACAGGCCAAAACAATCAGCCCCAGCATTTT

abundance: -
j_gene: TRBJ1-2
d_gene: -
v_gene: TRBV3-1/TRBV3-2
CDR3aa: CASSQNQGGYGYTF
CDR3nt: TGTGCCAGCAGCCAAAATCAGGGTGGCTATGGCTACACCTTC

abundance: -
j_gene: TRBJ1-5
d_gene: -
v_gene: TRBV15
CDR3aa: CATSTLQGIHQPQHF
CDR3nt: TGTGCCACCAGCACCTTACAGGGAATTCATCAGCCCCAGCATTTT

abundance: -
j_gene: TRBJ2-3
d_gene: -
v_gene: TRBV18
CDR3aa: CASSPNEQFTDTQYF
CDR3nt: TGTGCCAGCTCACCTAACGAACAGTTCACAGATACGCAGTATTTT

abundance: -
j_gene: TRBJ1-2
d_gene: -
v_gene: TRBV19
CDR3aa: CASSTRFGGEGYTF
CDR3nt: TGTGCCAGTAGTACGAGGTTCGGGGGTGAAGGCTACACCTTC

abundance: -
j_gene: TRBJ2-3
d_gene: TRBD2
v_gene: TRBV6-4
CDR3aa: CASKGGRDTDTQYF
CDR3nt: TGTGCCAGCAAAGGCGGGAGGGACACAGATACGCAGTATTTT

abundance: -
j_gene: TRBJ1-2
d_gene: -
v_gene: TRBV7-9
CDR3aa: CASSSGGYYGYTF
CDR3nt: TGTGCCAGCAGCTCCGGGGGATACTATGGCTACACCTTC

abundance: once
j_gene: TRBJ2-7
d_gene: -
v_gene: TRBV7-9
CDR3aa: CASSLEAGAEQYF
CDR3nt: TGTGCCAGCAGCCTAGAGGCAGGGGCCGAGCAGTACTTC

abundance: -
j_gene: TRBJ1-1
d_gene: -
v_gene: TRBV7-8
CDR3aa: CASSLALGATEAFF
CDR3nt: TGTGCCAGCAGCTTAGCGTTGGGGGCTACTGAAGCTTTCTTT

abundance: -
j_gene: TRBJ1-2
d_gene: -
v_gene: TRBV2
CDR3aa: CASSPSRQTYSYGYTF
CDR3nt: TGTGCCAGCAGCCCCTCACGACAGACCTATTCCTATGGCTACACCTTC

abundance: -
j_gene: TRBJ2-3
d_gene: TRBD2
v_gene: TRBV20-1
CDR3aa: CSPGGQDTQYF
CDR3nt: TGCAGTCCGGGAGGGCAAGATACGCAGTATTTT

abundance: -
j_gene: TRBJ2-1
d_gene: TRBD2
v_gene: TRBV9
CDR3aa: CASSVGLALNEQFF
CDR3nt: TGTGCCAGCAGCGTAGGACTAGCCCTCAATGAGCAGTTCTTC

abundance: -
j_gene: TRBJ2-5
d_gene: TRBD1
v_gene: TRBV18
CDR3aa: CASSRAGTGQGTQYF
CDR3nt: TGTGCCAGCTCACGTGCCGGGACAGGACAGGGGACCCAGTACTTC

abundance: -
j_gene: TRBJ1-4
d_gene: TRBD1
v_gene: TRBV7-9
CDR3aa: CASSLTGEYEKLFF
CDR3nt: TGTGCCAGCAGTCTAACAGGGGAATATGAAAAACTGTTTTTT

abundance: -
j_gene: TRBJ2-1
d_gene: TRBD1
v_gene: TRBV28
CDR3aa: CASLGQGVAYNEQFF
CDR3nt: TGTGCCAGCCTCGGACAGGGGGTCGCCTACAATGAGCAGTTCTTC

abundance: -
j_gene: TRBJ1-1
d_gene: TRBD1
v_gene: TRBV11-2
CDR3aa: CASSLDRTGNTEAFF
CDR3nt: TGTGCCAGCAGCTTAGATCGGACAGGGAACACTGAAGCTTTCTTT

abundance: -
j_gene: TRBJ2-2
d_gene: -
v_gene: TRBV18
CDR3aa: CASSPGATGELFF
CDR3nt: TGTGCCAGCTCACCAGGGGCCACCGGGGAGCTGTTTTTT

abundance: -
j_gene: TRBJ1-6
d_gene: TRBD1
v_gene: TRBV25-1
CDR3aa: CASSDVQGRPLHF
CDR3nt: TGTGCCAGCAGTGACGTACAGGGGAGACCCCTCCACTTT

abundance: few
j_gene: TRBJ1-5
d_gene: -
v_gene: TRBV19
CDR3aa: CASAEGGYNQPQHF
CDR3nt: TGTGCCAGTGCAGAGGGGGGGTACAATCAGCCCCAGCATTTT

abundance: -
j_gene: TRBJ1-2
d_gene: -
v_gene: TRBV28
CDR3aa: CASSLVSPVADNGYTF
CDR3nt: TGTGCCAGCAGCCTAGTTTCCCCGGTCGCGGACAACGGCTACACCTTC

abundance: -
j_gene: TRBJ2-2
d_gene: -
v_gene: TRBV24-1
CDR3aa: CATSDFRGPLGGELFF
CDR3nt: TGTGCCACCAGTGATTTCAGGGGTCCCTTGGGCGGGGAGCTGTTTTTT

abundance: -
j_gene: TRBJ2-7
d_gene: -
v_gene: TRBV7-8
CDR3aa: CASSLASKAYEQYF
CDR3nt: TGTGCCAGCAGCTTAGCGAGCAAAGCCTACGAGCAGTACTTC

abundance: -
j_gene: TRBJ2-7
d_gene: TRBD1
v_gene: TRBV27
CDR3aa: CASSFGTARYEQYF
CDR3nt: TGTGCCAGCAGTTTCGGGACAGCCCGCTACGAGCAGTACTTC